A selection of T cell receptor beta chains follows, all from one sample in a study of cytomegalovirus exposure and HLA in healthy donors. Profiled with immunoSEQ multiplex PCR; TCRdb holds only in-frame clones, not every one. Here the sample spans more than 95,000 clones, approximately 72% being singletons. The sequenced material came from PBMCs. The source is a woman between 45 and 60 years old in good health and CMV-seropositive. CDR3s include the opening cysteine and the closing phenylalanine or tryptophan. D genes are given only for firm matches. The size of a clone is reported for some rows only, either as once, few or many, or as a class for expanded clones.

>TRBJ1-4|14|.|.|TRBV19
TGTGCCAGTAGTACCGGACAGCTGAATGAAAAACTGTTTTTT
CASSTGQLNEKLFF
>TRBJ1-1|15|TRBD1|.|TRBV6-5
TGTGCCAGCAGTTACGGGGGACAGGGCGGCACTGAAGCTTTCTTT
CASSYGGQGGTEAFF
>TRBJ2-7|20|TRBD2|few|TRBV7-3
TGTGCCAGCAGTTCCCGAGGTGGCGGGACTAGCGGGAACCCTGCCTACGAGCAGTACTTC
CASSSRGGGTSGNPAYEQYF
>TRBJ2-5|17|TRBD2|.|TRBV5-1
TGCGCCAGCAGCTCCCTAGGACTAGCGGGGGGCCAAGAGACCCAGTACTTC
CASSSLGLAGGQETQYF
>TRBJ1-2|13|TRBD1|once|TRBV18
TGTGCCAGCTCACCGAGACAGGGCCCTGGCTACACCTTC
CASSPRQGPGYTF
>TRBJ2-2|16|TRBD1|.|TRBV9
TGTGCCAGCAGCTCTATTAGGGGACAGGGGACCGGGGAGCTGTTTTTT
CASSSIRGQGTGELFF
>TRBJ1-6|15|.|few|TRBV9
TGTGCCAGCAGCCAATCAGGGATAGCTAATTCACCCCTCCACTTT
CASSQSGIANSPLHF
>TRBJ2-3|16|TRBD2|.|TRBV4-1
TGCGCCAGCAGCCAAGTACGCGGGGGAGTAGTAGATACGCAGTATTTT
CASSQVRGGVVDTQYF
>TRBJ2-1|13|.|once|TRBV6-5
TGTGCCAGCAGTTACTCGAACGGCAATGAGCAGTTCTTC
CASSYSNGNEQFF
>TRBJ1-2|16|TRBD1|.|TRBV10-3
TGTGCCATCAGGGAGGGACAGGGCCCAACAACCTATGGCTACACCTTC
CAIREGQGPTTYGYTF
>TRBJ1-4|16|TRBD1|.|TRBV7-9
TGTTCCAGCAGCTTGGGACAGGGGGGCGGAAAGGAAAAACTGTTTTTT
CSSSLGQGGGKEKLFF
>TRBJ2-1|16|TRBD2|.|TRBV6-1
TGTGCCAGCAGTGAATTTTCTAGCGGATCCTACAATGAGCAGTTCTTC
CASSEFSSGSYNEQFF
>TRBJ1-1|15|.|.|TRBV7-2
TGTGCCAGCAGCTTAATAACCCGAGGGTCCACTGAAGCTTTCTTT
CASSLITRGSTEAFF
>TRBJ2-1|15|TRBD1|.|TRBV5-4
TGTGCCAGCAATTCACCGGGACAGGGGGCAAATGAGCAGTTCTTC
CASNSPGQGANEQFF
>TRBJ1-1|16|TRBD1|.|TRBV18
TGTGCCAGCTCCTACGGGACAGGATGGGGGAACACTGAAGCTTTCTTT
CASSYGTGWGNTEAFF
>TRBJ2-1|13|TRBD1|.|TRBV29-1
TGCAGCGTCAGACAGGGTTCCTACAATGAGCAGTTCTTC
CSVRQGSYNEQFF
>TRBJ1-1|14|.|.|TRBV6-5
TGTGCCAGCAGTTATATGACGGGGAACACTGAAGCTTTCTTT
CASSYMTGNTEAFF
>TRBJ2-6|17|TRBD1|.|TRBV4-1
TGCGCCAGCAGCCATCCCGGGACAGGGGTCGGGGCCAACGTCCTGACTTTC
CASSHPGTGVGANVLTF
>TRBJ2-1|16|TRBD2|.|TRBV11-2
TGTGCCAGCAAAAAAGAGGGCGGGGGGGCTTCCAATGAGCAGTTCTTC
CASKKEGGGASNEQFF
>TRBJ2-5|12|.|.|TRBV30
TGTGCCTATGAGGGAGGATGGGAGACCCAGTACTTC
CAYEGGWETQYF
>TRBJ2-7|14|.|.|TRBV6-5
TGTGCCAGCAGCGGGGGGCTAGCGGATCTCCAGCAGTACTTC
CASSGGLADLQQYF
>TRBJ2-7|19|TRBD2|.|TRBV9
TGTGCCAGCAGCGTAGCTTACGCCGGGACTAGCGGGGCGTCCTACGAGCAGTACTTC
CASSVAYAGTSGASYEQYF
>TRBJ2-7|15|TRBD2|.|TRBV9
TGTGCCAGCAGCGGGGGACTAGCGGCCGACTACGAGCAGTACTTC
CASSGGLAADYEQYF
>TRBJ2-1|15|.|.|TRBV5-1
TGCGCCAGCAGGTATTCCGTGACGCCGGGGGATGAGCAGTTCTTC
CASRYSVTPGDEQFF
>TRBJ2-1|15|TRBD2|.|TRBV13
TGTGCCAGCAGACCACCGGGACTAGCGATCAATGAGCAGTTCTTC
CASRPPGLAINEQFF
>TRBJ1-2|13|.|.|TRBV14
TGTGCCAGCAGCCAAGGGCAGAACTATGGCTACACCTTC
CASSQGQNYGYTF
>TRBJ2-2|17|TRBD2|.|TRBV19
TGTGCCAGTAGTATCCCTCTAGCGGGTGGGAACACCGGGGAGCTGTTTTTT
CASSIPLAGGNTGELFF
>TRBJ2-3|11|.|.|TRBV30
TGTGCCTGGACAAAGGGGGATACGCAGTATTTT
CAWTKGDTQYF
>TRBJ1-2|14|.|.|TRBV6-1
TGTGCCAGCAGTGAAGTGGGCAGTAACTATGGCTACACCTTC
CASSEVGSNYGYTF
>TRBJ2-4|13|.|.|TRBV7-9
TGTGCCAGCAGCTCATACAGGGGCGGGACTCAGTACTTC
CASSSYRGGTQYF
>TRBJ2-3|15|.|.|TRBV2
TGTGCCAGCAGTGTAACAGGGCCCCCCGAGGATACGCAGTATTTT
CASSVTGPPEDTQYF
>TRBJ2-1|15|.|once|TRBV5-5
TGTGCCAGCAGCCTAGGATCACCCCGGGGCAATGAGCAGTTCTTC
CASSLGSPRGNEQFF
>TRBJ2-2|15|.|.|TRBV9
TGTGCCAGCAGCGTCCGGGACTTCCCCACCGGGGAGCTGTTTTTT
CASSVRDFPTGELFF
>TRBJ2-3|18|.|.|TRBV11-3
TGTGCCAGCAGCTTAGATCCGGGTGGAAATGTAGGCACAGATACGCAGTATTTT
CASSLDPGGNVGTDTQYF
>TRBJ2-2|16|TRBD1|.|TRBV4-3
TGCGCCAGCAGCCAGGCCCGGGACAGGGTGTTTGAGGAGCCGTTTTTT
CASSQARDRVFEEPFF
>TRBJ1-6|13|.|.|TRBV25-1
TGTGCCACCACCGCCGGGTTGGATTCACCCCTCCACTTT
CATTAGLDSPLHF
>TRBJ1-2|14|.|once|TRBV7-6
TGTGCCAGCAGCTTAGGTACGGGAGGCTATGGCTACACCTTC
CASSLGTGGYGYTF
>TRBJ2-3|15|.|.|TRBV30
TGTGCCTGGAGCTGGAGGGTAAGGGATACAGATACGCAGTATTTT
CAWSWRVRDTDTQYF
>TRBJ2-7|13|.|many|TRBV7-9
TGTGCCAGCAGCTTAGGGGTCTTGACTGAGCAGTACTTC
CASSLGVLTEQYF
>TRBJ1-2|12|.|.|TRBV29-1
TGCAGCGTTCCCGGGTCTGGGGCTGGCTACACCTTC
CSVPGSGAGYTF
>TRBJ2-1|13|.|.|TRBV11-3
TGTGCCAGCAGCTTAGTTGAGTCTAGTGAGCAGTTCTTC
CASSLVESSEQFF
>TRBJ2-7|14|TRBD2|.|TRBV11-2
TGTGCCAGCAGCTTAGGTTCTAGCGGTGTGCAGCAGTACTTC
CASSLGSSGVQQYF
>TRBJ2-2|15|.|.|TRBV7-6
TGTGCCAGCAGCTTAACAGCAAGGCGCACCGGGGAGCTGTTTTTT
CASSLTARRTGELFF
>TRBJ1-6|16|.|.|TRBV30
TGTGCCTGGAGAGCATTTAGCGGGACGGTGAATTCACCCCTCCACTTT
CAWRAFSGTVNSPLHF
>TRBJ2-1|14|TRBD2|.|TRBV27
TGTGCCAGCAGTCTAGCGGTCGGCTACAATGAGCAGTTCTTC
CASSLAVGYNEQFF